This TCR beta chain stems from a study of shared clonotypes between healthy human individuals. The wider study: Aged between 18 and 49, the donors were a couple of women and a few men. The study used three CD4 naive, three CD4 memory, two CD8 naive and one CD8 memory plate per donor. Study conclusions and caveats: Lower generation probabilities were found for non-shared clonotypes than for those shared by all four donors.

Turning to this clone: What it binds is not known.

The CDR3 extends over 13 amino acids. The J segment lost 6 bases and the V segment lost 8 bases, leaving 6 bases of the junction unmatched. The germline V gene has CDR1 MNHEY and CDR2 SMNVEV (reference sequence). CD8 cells regarded as naive lacked CD45RO, were positively chosen for CCR7, and omitted terminally differentiated effector memory CD45RA+ cells. Execution of the assay was at deep level. Libraries were prepared by immunoSEQ multiplex PCR; TCRdb keeps only in-frame clonotypes and omits some of them. The sample lists roughly 2.1 million clones, about 92% occurring once. The J gene is TRBJ2-4, the V gene TRBV27, with 8 bases identical to TRBD2. This TCR was sampled from a man aged 18 to 30 in good health. Some clones in this sample may be carry-over from other donors' samples. Sequencing was performed on naive CD8+ T cells from PBMCs. The CDR3 region is CASGQRERNIQYF. CDR3 DNA: TGTGCCAGCGGTCAGCGGGAGCGAAACATTCAGTACTTC.